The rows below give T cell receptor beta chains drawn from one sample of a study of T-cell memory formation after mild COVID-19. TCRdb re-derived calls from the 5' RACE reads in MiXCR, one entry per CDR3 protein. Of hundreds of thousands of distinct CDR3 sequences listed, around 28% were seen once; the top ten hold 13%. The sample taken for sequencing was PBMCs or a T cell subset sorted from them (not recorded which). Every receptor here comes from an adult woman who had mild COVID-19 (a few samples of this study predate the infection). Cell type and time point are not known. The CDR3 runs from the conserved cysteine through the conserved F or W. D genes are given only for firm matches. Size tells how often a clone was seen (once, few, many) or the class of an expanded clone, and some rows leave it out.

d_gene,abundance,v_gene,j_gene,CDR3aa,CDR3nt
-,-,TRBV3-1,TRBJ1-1,CASTGSGVTEAFF,TGTGCGTCTACAGGGTCCGGAGTCACTGAAGCTTTCTTT
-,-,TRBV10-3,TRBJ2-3,CAISGPETSTDTQYF,TGTGCCATCAGTGGCCCAGAGACTAGCACAGATACGCAGTATTTT
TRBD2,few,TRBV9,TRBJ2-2,CASRGLGGGTGELFF,TGTGCCAGCAGGGGACTAGGAGGTGGCACCGGGGAGCTGTTTTTT
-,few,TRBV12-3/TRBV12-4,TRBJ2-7,CASSLRFLMYEQYF,TGTGCCAGCAGTTTACGGTTCCTAATGTACGAGCAGTACTTC
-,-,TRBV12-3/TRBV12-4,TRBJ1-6,CASSPSPGFYNSPLHF,TGTGCCAGCAGCCCCTCCCCGGGCTTCTATAATTCACCCCTCCACTTT
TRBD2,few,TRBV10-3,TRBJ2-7,CAISESGLAGDPTYEQYF,TGTGCCATCAGTGAGTCAGGACTAGCGGGAGATCCCACCTACGAGCAGTACTTC
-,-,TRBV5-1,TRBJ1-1,CASSPGPKLEAFF,TGCGCCAGCAGCCCGGGACCTAAACTTGAAGCTTTCTTT
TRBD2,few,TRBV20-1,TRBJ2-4,CSAPGLAGGPGIQYF,TGCAGTGCCCCTGGACTAGCGGGAGGGCCAGGCATTCAGTACTTC
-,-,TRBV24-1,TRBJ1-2,CATSGASLTYGYTF,TGTGCCACCAGTGGGGCCAGCCTGACTTATGGCTACACCTTC
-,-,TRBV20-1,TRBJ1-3,CSARATGNTIYF,TGCAGTGCTAGAGCAACGGGGAACACCATATATTTT
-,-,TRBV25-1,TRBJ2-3,CASTRRDGGSTDTQYF,TGTGCCAGCACCCGAAGGGATGGAGGGAGCACAGATACGCAGTATTTT
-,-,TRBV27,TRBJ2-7,CASSPRRGSVVDF,TGTGCCAGCAGTCCTCGACGAGGTTCCGTTGTGGACTTC
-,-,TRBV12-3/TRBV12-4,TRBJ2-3,CASSLLDSHTDTQYF,TGTGCCAGCAGTTTATTAGACTCCCACACAGATACGCAGTATTTT
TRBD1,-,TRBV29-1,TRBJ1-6,CSALDRENSPLHF,TGCAGCGCCCTAGACAGGGAAAATTCACCCCTCCACTTT
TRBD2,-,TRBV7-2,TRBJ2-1,CASSLVPSGGVNNEQFF,TGTGCCAGCAGCTTAGTACCTAGCGGGGGGGTCAACAATGAGCAGTTCTTC